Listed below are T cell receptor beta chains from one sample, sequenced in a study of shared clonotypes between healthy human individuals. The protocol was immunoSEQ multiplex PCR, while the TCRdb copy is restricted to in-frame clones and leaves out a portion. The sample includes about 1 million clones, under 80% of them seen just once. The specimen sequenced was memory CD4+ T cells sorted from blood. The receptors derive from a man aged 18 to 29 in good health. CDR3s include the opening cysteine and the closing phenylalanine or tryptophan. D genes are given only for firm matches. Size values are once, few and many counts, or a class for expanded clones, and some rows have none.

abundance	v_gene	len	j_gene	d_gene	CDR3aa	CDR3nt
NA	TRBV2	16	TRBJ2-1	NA	CATRGGGSYVGNEQFF	TGTGCCACCAGGGGGGGCGGGAGCTATGTTGGTAATGAGCAGTTCTTC
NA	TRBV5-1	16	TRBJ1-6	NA	CASSFGIPGTNSPLHF	TGCGCCAGCAGCTTCGGTATTCCCGGGACCAATTCACCCCTCCACTTT
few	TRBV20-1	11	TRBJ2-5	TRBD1	CSAQGEETQYF	TGCAGTGCTCAGGGGGAAGAGACCCAGTACTTC
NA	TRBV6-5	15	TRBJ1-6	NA	CASSYSPLPNSPLHF	TGTGCCAGCAGTTACTCCCCTCTACCTAATTCACCCCTCCACTTT
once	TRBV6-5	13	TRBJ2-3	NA	CASSPGARGLKYF	TGTGCCAGCAGCCCGGGGGCCCGGGGGTTAAAGTATTTT
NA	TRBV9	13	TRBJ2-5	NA	CASQRDFQETQYF	TGTGCCAGCCAACGGGACTTTCAAGAGACCCAGTACTTC
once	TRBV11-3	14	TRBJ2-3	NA	CASSADGTTDTQYF	TGTGCCAGCAGCGCGGACGGGACAACAGATACGCAGTATTTT
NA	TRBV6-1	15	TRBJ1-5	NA	CASSVAGISNQPQHF	TGTGCCAGCAGTGTGGCAGGGATAAGCAATCAGCCCCAGCATTTT
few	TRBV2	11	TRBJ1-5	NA	CASSGDQPQHF	TGTGCCAGCAGTGGCGATCAGCCCCAGCATTTT
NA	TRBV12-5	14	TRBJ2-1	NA	CASGLGSGSNEQFF	TGTGCTAGTGGTTTGGGCTCGGGTTCCAATGAGCAGTTCTTC
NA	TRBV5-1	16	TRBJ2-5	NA	CASSFQPQTGQETQYF	TGCGCCAGCAGCTTCCAACCACAGACAGGCCAAGAGACCCAGTACTTC
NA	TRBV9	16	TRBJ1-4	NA	CASSPRFEAANEKLFF	TGTGCCAGCAGCCCCCGGTTTGAGGCGGCTAATGAAAAACTGTTTTTT
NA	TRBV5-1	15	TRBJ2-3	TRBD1	CASSLEGRGTDTQYF	TGCGCCAGCAGCTTGGAGGGCAGGGGGACAGATACGCAGTATTTT
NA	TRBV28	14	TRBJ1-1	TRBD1	CASSSPTGDTEAFF	TGTGCCAGCAGTTCACCCACAGGGGACACTGAAGCTTTCTTT
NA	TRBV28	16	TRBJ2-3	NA	CASSFPPRGGTDTQYF	TGTGCCAGCAGTTTCCCCCCCCGGGGTGGCACAGATACGCAGTATTTT
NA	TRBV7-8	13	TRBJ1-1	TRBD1	CASSHGQALEAFF	TGTGCCAGCAGCCATGGACAGGCTCTTGAAGCTTTCTTT
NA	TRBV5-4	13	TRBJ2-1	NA	CASSFLGAGEQFF	TGTGCCAGCAGCTTTCTGGGGGCGGGGGAGCAGTTCTTC
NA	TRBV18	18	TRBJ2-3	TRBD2	CASSPRASGGVGTDTQYF	TGTGCCAGCTCACCACGGGCTAGCGGGGGAGTTGGCACAGATACGCAGTATTTT
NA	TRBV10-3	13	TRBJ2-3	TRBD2	CAILAGRTDTQYF	TGTGCCATCCTAGCGGGGCGCACAGATACGCAGTATTTT
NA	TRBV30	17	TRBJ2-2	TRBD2	CAWSVLPGRGGTGELFF	TGTGCCTGGAGTGTACTCCCCGGGCGGGGGGGTACCGGGGAGCTGTTTTTT
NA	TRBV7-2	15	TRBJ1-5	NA	CASSPGFPPVQPQHF	TGTGCCAGCAGTCCCGGGTTTCCCCCCGTTCAGCCCCAGCATTTT
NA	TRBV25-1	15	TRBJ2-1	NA	CASSESGGPYNEQFF	TGTGCCAGCAGTGAATCCGGGGGTCCCTACAATGAGCAGTTCTTC
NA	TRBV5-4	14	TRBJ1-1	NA	CASSLDPGSSEAFF	TGTGCCAGCAGCTTGGACCCGGGCAGCTCTGAAGCTTTCTTT
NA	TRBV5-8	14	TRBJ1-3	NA	CASSDRSSGNTIYF	TGTGCCAGCAGCGACCGGAGCTCTGGAAACACCATATATTTT
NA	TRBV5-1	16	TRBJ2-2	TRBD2	CASSLRLAGNTGELFF	TGCGCCAGCAGCTTAAGGCTAGCGGGAAACACCGGGGAGCTGTTTTTT
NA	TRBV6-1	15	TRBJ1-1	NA	CASSGGGAPNTEAFF	TGTGCCAGCAGTGGAGGCGGGGCTCCGAACACTGAAGCTTTCTTT
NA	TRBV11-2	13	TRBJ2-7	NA	CASTIAGLYEQYF	TGTGCCAGCACCATCGCGGGGCTCTACGAGCAGTACTTC
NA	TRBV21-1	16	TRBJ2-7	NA	CASSNPPQGPTYEQYF	TGTGCCAGCAGCAATCCTCCACAGGGCCCTACCTACGAGCAGTACTTC
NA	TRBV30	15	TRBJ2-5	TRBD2	CAWSVRSGGAQTQYF	TGTGCCTGGAGTGTACGAAGCGGGGGGGCCCAGACCCAGTACTTC
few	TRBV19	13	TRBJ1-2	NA	CASSILQGNSYTF	TGTGCCAGTAGTATCCTCCAGGGAAATAGCTACACCTTC
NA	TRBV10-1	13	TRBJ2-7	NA	CASSVAPGYEQYF	TGCGCCAGCAGTGTTGCGCCGGGCTACGAGCAGTACTTC
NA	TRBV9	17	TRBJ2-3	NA	CASSVGAVLGRTDTQYF	TGTGCCAGCAGCGTAGGGGCTGTGTTGGGGCGCACAGATACGCAGTATTTT
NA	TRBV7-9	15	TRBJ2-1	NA	CASSLISPPYNEQFF	TGTGCCAGCAGCTTAATCTCCCCGCCCTACAATGAGCAGTTCTTC
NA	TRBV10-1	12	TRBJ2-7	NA	CASRISLYEQYF	TGCGCCAGCAGGATTTCCCTCTACGAGCAGTACTTC
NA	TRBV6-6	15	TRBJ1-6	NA	CASSYSGVNGSPLHF	TGTGCCAGCAGTTACTCTGGGGTAAATGGTTCACCCCTCCACTTT
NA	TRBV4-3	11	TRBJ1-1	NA	CASSGRGTAFF	TGCGCCAGCAGCGGGAGGGGAACAGCTTTCTTT
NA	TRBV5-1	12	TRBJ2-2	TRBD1	CATRQGTGELFF	TGCGCCACAAGACAGGGTACCGGGGAGCTGTTTTTT
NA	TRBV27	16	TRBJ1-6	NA	CASSLSGGAPNSPLHF	TGTGCCAGCAGTTTATCAGGGGGGGCGCCGAATTCACCCCTCCACTTT
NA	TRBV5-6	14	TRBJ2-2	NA	CASSLLGGTGELFF	TGTGCCAGCAGCTTGCTCGGGGGTACCGGGGAGCTGTTTTTT
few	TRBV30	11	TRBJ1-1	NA	CAWSVNTEAFF	TGTGCCTGGAGTGTAAATACTGAAGCTTTCTTT